This TCR beta chain was identified during a study of tumour-infiltrating T cells in Burkitt lymphoma. Across the study: Productive clonality predicted overall and progression-free survival.

Measured with immunoSEQ multiplex PCR; TCRdb has only the in-frame clones, and not every one. The sample holds under 600 clones, around 15% seen once. The germline gives CDR1 LNHDA, CDR2 SQIVND (reference sequence). J gave up 6 bases and V 8 bases, and 8 bases lay outside the gene matches. This CDR3 has 13 residues. The sample taken for sequencing was tumor tissue. The sequence derives from a human donor with Burkitt lymphoma. The chain couples TRBV19 to TRBJ2-3, with 7 positions matching TRBD2. CDR3 in DNA: TGTGCCAGTTCCATCCCCGGGAGGGATACGCAGTATTTT. It codes for CASSIPGRDTQYF.